A single sample gave rise to the 20 T cell receptor beta chains below, sequenced in a study of T cells in Graves' hyperthyroidism and ophthalmopathy. TCR beta CDR3 region amplification was performed from RNA transcripts. In the first-round RT-PCR of the TCR CDR3, the HTBI primer set was used. TCRdb re-called the multiplex PCR reads with MiXCR, one entry per CDR3 protein. The sample has 500,000 or so distinct CDR3 sequences; 15% to 20% are singletons. Source material: blood. These receptors originate from a woman aged 25-40 years with Graves' ophthalmopathy.

The table lists this clonotype with a few counts. The gene calls are TRBV6-1 and TRBJ2-1, with TRBD2 matching over 7 bases. Losses at the gene ends were 5 bases for V and 9 bases for J; bases not matched to a gene: 13. The CDR3 sequence is 15 residues long. Germline lookup yields CDR1 MNHNS and CDR2 SASEGT. The CDR3 region is CASSPSAGFPVEQFF. As DNA, the CDR3 is TGTGCCAGCAGTCCCTCAGCGGGATTTCCGGTTGAGCAGTTCTTC.

V usage is TRBV27 and J usage is TRBJ2-7; D gene uncertain. V was cut by 2 bases and J by 7 bases, with 18 bases left in between. The CDR3 is made up of 15 amino acids. Germline assignment: CDR1 MNHEY and CDR2 SMNVEV (reference sequence). CDR3 sequence: CASSLGSNPLEEQYF. The CDR3 coding sequence is TGTGCCAGCAGTTTAGGGTCCAACCCTTTAGAAGAGCAGTACTTC.

This clonotype was seen many times. The V call is TRBV2, the J call TRBJ1-4; D is perhaps TRBD1 (5 bases). In germline, CDR1 is SNHLY, CDR2 FYNNEI. The CDR3 runs to 13 residues. Trimming cost V 7 bases and J 3 bases, with 9 bases left between them. CDR3 in DNA: TGTGCCAGCATGATGGGGGCTAATGAAAAACTGTTTTTT. Its translation: CASMMGANEKLFF.

The V and J genes are TRBV28 and TRBJ1-2; the D is unclear. The germline V gene encodes CDR1 MDHEN and CDR2 SYDVKM. The CDR3 is 14 residues long. Trimming cost V 3 bases and J 2 bases, with 10 bases left between them. CDR3 sequence: CASSFLSINYGYTF. The DNA of the CDR3 is TGTGCCAGCAGTTTTTTATCCATAAACTATGGCTACACCTTC.

Written as DNA, the CDR3 is TGTGCCAGCAGCTTAATAGGTGGGGGGACTAGCGGGACCTACAATGAGCAGTTCTTC. Its protein is CASSLIGGGTSGTYNEQFF. The chain uses TRBV7-3 and TRBJ2-1; 13 bases match TRBD2. The CDR3 extends over 19 amino acids. The V and J ends lost 1 base and 2 bases, in that order; junction bases with no gene match: 8. The germline V gene has CDR1 SGHTA and CDR2 FQGTGA.

This clonotype was seen at least ten times. This chain's CDR3 is CASSPGAAKQNIQYF. CDR3 bases: TGTGCCAGCTCACCTGGGGCCGCCAAGCAAAACATTCAGTACTTC. The chain links TRBV18 to TRBJ2-4; D is possibly TRBD1 (5 bases). Germline CDR1 KGHSH, CDR2 LQKENI. V was pared by 3 bases and J by 5 bases, with 14 bases between. This CDR3 contains 15 residues. The full variable domain, its missing parts supplied by reference TRBV18 and TRBJ2-4, is NAGVMQNPRHLVRRRGQEARLRCSPMKGHSHVYWYRQLPEEGLKFMVYLQKENIIDESGMPKERFSAEFPKEGPSILRIQQVVRGDSAAYFCASSPGAAKQNIQYFGAGTRLSVL.

V is TRBV5-6 and J is TRBJ2-3; D is perhaps TRBD1 or TRBD2 (5 bases each). With 3 bases removed from V and 0 bases from J, the gap between germline ends came to 11 bases. This CDR3 is 15 amino acids long. CDR1 is SGHDT and CDR2 is YYEEEE in the germline V gene. The CDR3 reads CASSSCRESTDTQYF. The CDR3 bases are TGTGCCAGCAGCTCGTGCAGGGAGAGCACAGATACGCAGTATTTT.

Ten or more counts support this clonotype. This chain connects TRBV3-1 to TRBJ2-1; no firm D call. Trimming stripped 2 bases from V and 1 base from J, with 9 bases between. This CDR3 spans 15 amino acids. CDR1 and CDR2 from the germline V gene are LGHDT and YNNKEL (reference sequence). The chain's CDR3 is CASSQRRQSYNEQFF. CDR3 bases: TGTGCCAGCAGCCAACGGCGCCAGTCCTACAATGAGCAGTTCTTC.

This clonotype came up many times. The V and J genes are TRBV20-1 and TRBJ2-7; D uncertain. From germline, CDR1 is DFQATT and CDR2 SNEGSKA (reference sequence). The CDR3 is 11 residues long. Between the trimmed V and J ends, which lost 7 bases and 3 bases, there was a span of 10 bases. In nucleotides, the CDR3 is TGCAGTGGTGGCCTCATCTACGAGCAGTACTTC. It translates to CSGGLIYEQYF.

This chain links TRBV6-1 with TRBJ2-7, with 7 bases identical to TRBD2. V trimming: 5 bases; J trimming: 4 bases; junction bases outside the gene matches: 11. The CDR3 is 15 amino acids. Germline V gene sequence: CDR1 MNHNS, CDR2 SASEGT. The CDR3 DNA sequence: TGTGCCAGCAGTATTAGCGGGCCCCCTTTATACGAGCAGTACTTC. It codes for CASSISGPPLYEQYF.

This chain uses TRBV15 with TRBJ1-1; TRBD1 might be the D (6 bases). The germline V and J ends were trimmed by 5 bases and 6 bases, with 19 bases remaining between them. Looked up from germline, CDR1 is LNHNV and CDR2 is YYDKDF (reference sequence). The CDR3 contains 15 residues. CDR3 in amino acids: CATSALGRGRPEAFF. CDR3 nucleotides: TGTGCCACCAGCGCCCTAGGGAGGGGGAGGCCTGAAGCTTTCTTT.

At least ten counts were recorded for this clonotype. The gene calls are TRBV6-1 and TRBJ2-7, with 7 bases fitting TRBD2. The CDR3 is made up of 14 amino acids. Trimming took 6 bases from V and 7 from J; bases not matched to a gene: 12. Germline V gene sequence: CDR1 MNHNS, CDR2 SASEGT. The CDR3 loop is CASRPGTTLWEQYF. CDR3 in DNA: TGTGCCAGCAGGCCCGGGACTACCCTCTGGGAGCAGTACTTC.

This sequence joins TRBV7-2 and TRBJ2-7; D call uncertain. V was clipped by 5 bases and J by 5 bases, with 7 bases between them. The germline CDR1 and CDR2 sequences are SGHTA and FQGNSA. This CDR3 region has 11 residues. The CDR3 spells CASSHLNEQYF. CDR3 in DNA: TGTGCCAGCAGCCATTTAAACGAGCAGTACTTC.

This clonotype appeared a few times. For the CDR3, the DNA is TGTGCCAGTAGACCCCCGGGAGCATACAATGAGCAGTTCTTC. It is translated as CASRPPGAYNEQFF. V is TRBV19 and J is TRBJ2-1, with D possibly TRBD2 on 6 matching bases. Trimming took 6 bases from V and 4 from J, leaving 13 bases between them. Germline CDR1 and CDR2: LNHDA and SQIVND (reference sequence). The CDR3 covers 14 residues.

This chain links TRBV28 with TRBJ1-4; no clear D gene. Per germline, CDR1 MDHEN and CDR2 SYDVKM. This CDR3 has 13 residues. V lost 5 bases and J lost 0, with 4 bases in between. Written as DNA, the CDR3 is TGTGCCAGCAGTCCCTCAACTAATGAAAAACTGTTTTTT. This codes for CASSPSTNEKLFF. Combining the CDR3 with reference TRBV28 and TRBJ1-4 gives the whole variable domain DVKVTQSSRYLVKRTGEKVFLECVQDMDHENMFWYRQDPGLGLRLIYFSYDVKMKEKGDIPEGYSVSREKKERFSLILESASTNQTSMYLCASSPSTNEKLFFGSGTQLSVL.

This clonotype was seen more than once but under ten times. V gene TRBV30 combines with J gene TRBJ1-6; no clear D. Trimming removed 0 bases from V and 7 bases from J, with 10 bases in between. This CDR3 region has 14 residues. CDR1 is GTSNPN and CDR2 is SVGIG in the germline V gene (reference sequence). The CDR3 reads CAWSVGDKNSPLHF. The CDR3 nucleotides read TGTGCCTGGAGTGTCGGGGATAAGAATTCACCCCTCCACTTT.

This clonotype was detected ten times or more. The genes are TRBV29-1 and TRBJ2-3; no definite D call. Per the germline V gene, CDR1 is SQVTM and CDR2 is ANQGSEA. V was pared by 5 bases and J by 2 bases, with 11 bases between. The CDR3 extends over 13 amino acids. CDR3 loop: CSVRKGTTDTQYF. CDR3 nucleotide sequence: TGCAGCGTTAGGAAAGGAACCACAGATACGCAGTATTTT.

Only a few counts were recorded for this clonotype. The junction does not match germline at one end; this may be a read error. V gene TRBV20-1 combines with J gene TRBJ2-3, with 10 bases matching TRBD2. This CDR3 has 16 residues. Germline assignment: CDR1 DFQATT and CDR2 SNEGSKA (reference sequence). CDR3 sequence (DNA): TGCAGTGCCCCACATATGCCTAGCGGGAGTTTAGATGCGCAGTATTTT. Translating it yields CSAPHMPSGSLDAQYF.

The sample holds many counts of this clonotype. The V call is TRBV5-1, the J call TRBJ2-3; D perhaps matches TRBD1 (6 bases). CDR1 is SGHRS, CDR2 YFSETQ, per germline. CDR3 size: 15 residues. The V and J ends lost 4 bases and 2 bases respectively, with 14 bases between them. CDR3 sequence: CASSPGTLDTDTQYF. The CDR3 nucleotides are TGCGCCAGCAGCCCCGGGACACTGGACACAGATACGCAGTATTTT. The variable domain in full, completed from reference TRBV5-1 and TRBJ2-3, reads KAGVTQTPRYLIKTRGQQVTLSCSPISGHRSVSWYQQTPGQGLQFLFEYFSETQRNKGNFPGRFSGRQFSNSRSEMNVSTLELGDSALYLCASSPGTLDTDTQYFGPGTRLTVL.

The chain employs TRBV20-1 and TRBJ1-1, with TRBD1 matching over 7 bases. This CDR3 has 14 residues. Trimming removed 3 bases from V and 0 bases from J; junction bases left unmatched: 4. Germline values: CDR1 DFQATT, CDR2 SNEGSKA (reference sequence). CDR3 residues: CSARETGLNTEAFF. CDR3 bases: TGCAGTGCTAGGGAGACAGGGTTGAACACTGAAGCTTTCTTT.